Listed below are T cell receptor beta chains from one sample, sequenced in a study of blood T cell repertoires in COVID-19. The protocol was immunoSEQ multiplex PCR, while the TCRdb copy is restricted to in-frame clones and leaves out a portion. The sample contains 200,000 to 250,000 clones, 90% of which appear only once. The sample was PBMCs or T cells enriched from blood (not recorded which). The receptors here all came from a man between 50 and 59 years old who had been exposed to COVID-19. Both conserved end residues are part of each CDR3. The D gene is left open where the match is weak. Expanded clones are given a class, and other clones once, few, many or no size at all.

d_gene	v_gene	j_gene	abundance	CDR3nt	CDR3aa
TRBD1	TRBV27	TRBJ2-1	-	TGTGCCAGCACCGACGGGACAGGGGGGAATGAGCAGTTCTTC	CASTDGTGGNEQFF
TRBD1	TRBV19	TRBJ1-1	once	TGTGCCAGTAGTATAGGGACAGGGAGGATGATGAACACTGAAGCTTTCTTT	CASSIGTGRMMNTEAFF
-	TRBV30	TRBJ1-1	-	TGTGCCTGGAGTGTAATAGCGACGCTCACTGAAGCTTTCTTT	CAWSVIATLTEAFF
TRBD1	TRBV27	TRBJ2-7	-	TGTGCCAGCCGACAGGGGGGGCTCGAGCAGTACTTC	CASRQGGLEQYF
-	TRBV20-1	TRBJ2-5	-	TGCAGTGCTAGTTCGGGGGTTAGAGAGACCCAGTACTTC	CSASSGVRETQYF
-	TRBV12-5	TRBJ2-2	-	TGTGCTAGTGGTTTGCCAAACACCGGGGAGCTGTTTTTT	CASGLPNTGELFF
-	TRBV28	TRBJ1-2	once	TGTGCCAGCAGTTTAAGCGGTAACTATGGCTACACCTTC	CASSLSGNYGYTF
TRBD2	TRBV28	TRBJ2-1	-	TGTGCCAGCAGTTCCCGTAGGGGAGGGTCGATCGATGAGCAGTTCTTC	CASSSRRGGSIDEQFF
TRBD2	TRBV5-4	TRBJ2-1	-	TGTGCCAGCAGCTTGGGCTTAGCGGGAGGCATCTCCTACAATGAGCAGTTCTTC	CASSLGLAGGISYNEQFF
-	TRBV2	TRBJ1-6	-	TGTGCCAGCAGTGTTGGGAGCTCCTATAATTCACCCCTCCACTTT	CASSVGSSYNSPLHF
-	TRBV5-1	TRBJ2-1	-	TGCGCCAGCAGCTTGACAGGGCCGCAATCGGGGGAGCAGTTCTTC	CASSLTGPQSGEQFF
-	TRBV27	TRBJ1-2	-	TGTGCCAGCAGTTTAGGAATGGGTACAGAGGGCTACACCTTC	CASSLGMGTEGYTF
TRBD1	TRBV5-4	TRBJ1-4	-	TGTGCCAGCAGCTTCGACAGGGGGACTAATGAAAAACTGTTTTTT	CASSFDRGTNEKLFF
-	TRBV24-1	TRBJ1-2	-	TGTGCCACCAGTGATCCCCAGGTCTATGGCTACACCTTC	CATSDPQVYGYTF
TRBD2	TRBV27	TRBJ2-3	-	TGTGCCAGCAGTTTTCCGGGACTAGCGGGAGGGACAGATACGCAGTATTTT	CASSFPGLAGGTDTQYF
TRBD1	TRBV19	TRBJ1-3	once	TGTGCCAGTAGTGGGACAGGTCTGCGACCCCTCGGAAACACCATATATTTT	CASSGTGLRPLGNTIYF
-	TRBV5-6	TRBJ1-1	-	TGTGCCAGCAGCTTGGTGGGCAGTTTGAACACTGAAGCTTTCTTT	CASSLVGSLNTEAFF
-	TRBV27	TRBJ1-1	-	TGTGCCAGCAGTTACCTCGGAGGAATGAACACTGAAGCTTTCTTT	CASSYLGGMNTEAFF
-	TRBV29-1	TRBJ1-1	-	TGCAGCGTTGACAGGGAGGGCACTGAAGCTTTCTTT	CSVDREGTEAFF
-	TRBV5-1	TRBJ1-5	-	TGCGCCAGCAGACAGGATAGCAATCAGCCCCAGCATTTT	CASRQDSNQPQHF
-	TRBV6-6	TRBJ1-2	-	TGTGCCAGCAGTTACTCGGACAGCCTCTATGGCTACACCTTC	CASSYSDSLYGYTF
TRBD1	TRBV3-1/TRBV3-2	TRBJ1-2	-	TGTGCCAGCAGCCAGGGACAGACTTATGGCTACACCTTC	CASSQGQTYGYTF
TRBD2	TRBV5-6	TRBJ2-4	-	TGTGCCAGCAGCTTATTTAGCGGGAGCCAAAACATTCAGTACTTC	CASSLFSGSQNIQYF
TRBD1	TRBV9	TRBJ2-1	once	TGTGCCAGCAGCAGCCAGGGGGCGTTTGGCAATGAGCAGTTCTTC	CASSSQGAFGNEQFF
-	TRBV6-4	TRBJ2-5	-	TGTGCCAGCAGTGACTCAGTGCAGGAGGCGTGCGAGACCCAGTACTTC	CASSDSVQEACETQYF
TRBD1	TRBV15	TRBJ2-7	-	TGTGCCACCAGCAGAGAAGGGACAGCCTACGAGCAGTACTTC	CATSREGTAYEQYF
-	TRBV15	TRBJ1-1	-	TGTGCCACCAAGACCCAGGGGACAAACACTGAAGCTTTCTTT	CATKTQGTNTEAFF